This is a list of T cell receptor beta chains from one sample in a study of blood T cell repertoires in COVID-19. TCRdb's table, derived via immunoSEQ multiplex PCR, lists solely in-frame clones and lacks some. The profile shows roughly 240,000 clones, 65% to 90% of them singletons. The sequencing sample was made of PBMCs or T cells enriched from blood (not recorded which). Every receptor here comes from a woman between 45 and 65 years old with acute COVID-19. Each CDR3 is given with its conserved first and last residue. The D gene is left open where the match is weak. Expanded clones are given a class, and other clones once, few, many or no size at all.

TRBJ2-1	TRBD1	NA	TRBV7-9	TGTGCCAGCAGCCCCCGACAGGGGACCCCCTTCTACAATGAGCAGTTCTTC	CASSPRQGTPFYNEQFF
TRBJ2-7	TRBD1	many	TRBV5-1	TGCGCCAGCAGCTGGTCCGGGACAGGGGGCTACGAGCAGTACTTC	CASSWSGTGGYEQYF
TRBJ2-2	NA	NA	TRBV3-1/TRBV3-2	TGTGCCAGCAGCCGGGGAGCCGGGGAGCTGTTTTTT	CASSRGAGELFF
TRBJ1-5	NA	NA	TRBV18	TGTGCCAGCTCAGGTGTGCAGGGATTGCAGCCCCAGCATTTT	CASSGVQGLQPQHF
TRBJ1-3	NA	NA	TRBV7-8	TGTGCCAGCAGCTTAGACCCTGGGGCACGAAACACCATATATTTT	CASSLDPGARNTIYF
TRBJ1-2	NA	NA	TRBV2	TGTGCCAGCACCCAAGGAGTGGTTTTGGCTGGCTACACCTTC	CASTQGVVLAGYTF
TRBJ2-7	TRBD2	NA	TRBV11-3	TGTGCCAGCAGCTTAGGCGGGGGGGATCCCTACGAGCAGTACTTC	CASSLGGGDPYEQYF
TRBJ1-6	NA	NA	TRBV9	TGTGCCAGCAGCACAGGACCATCACCCCTCCACTTT	CASSTGPSPLHF
TRBJ2-6	NA	NA	TRBV6-2/TRBV6-3	TGTGCCAGCAGTTACACTGTCCCTCCAGGGGCCAACGTCCTGACTTTC	CASSYTVPPGANVLTF
TRBJ2-3	NA	NA	TRBV5-1	TGCGCCAGCAGCTTGGGACAGCTCACAGATACGCAGTATTTT	CASSLGQLTDTQYF
TRBJ1-3	TRBD1	NA	TRBV9	TGTGCCAGCAGCGTGGGGACAGGAAACTCTGGAAACACCATATATTTT	CASSVGTGNSGNTIYF
TRBJ1-6	TRBD1	few	TRBV7-2	TGTGCCAGCAGCTGGGACAGGGGCTCCTATAATTCACCCCTCCACTTT	CASSWDRGSYNSPLHF
TRBJ2-1	NA	NA	TRBV30	TGTGCCTGGAGTTCTAGAAATGAGCAGTTCTTC	CAWSSRNEQFF
TRBJ2-2	NA	many	TRBV7-8	TGTGCCAGCAGCTCCCGCCGGCTAGCGAACACCGGGGAGCTGTTTTTT	CASSSRRLANTGELFF
TRBJ1-4	TRBD1	NA	TRBV5-6	TGTGCCAGCAGCCCGACAGGGGATAATGAAAAACTGTTTTTT	CASSPTGDNEKLFF
TRBJ1-6	NA	NA	TRBV19	TGTGCCAGTAGTATAGATCTCGGAAACAGCCATTCACCCCTCCACTTT	CASSIDLGNSHSPLHF
TRBJ2-5	TRBD2	NA	TRBV7-9	TGTGCCAGCAGCCCCGGGCTAGCGGGGGCCATAGAGACCCAGTACTTC	CASSPGLAGAIETQYF
TRBJ1-1	NA	once	TRBV12-3/TRBV12-4	TGTGCCAGCAGTTTATGGACAGCTACTGAAGCTTTCTTT	CASSLWTATEAFF
TRBJ1-6	NA	NA	TRBV5-1	TGCGCCAGCAGCCTTACAGGGATTTCGGAAAATTCACCCCTCCACTTT	CASSLTGISENSPLHF
TRBJ1-2	NA	NA	TRBV30	TGTGCCTGGAGTGTGGGGCAGTCTTATGGCTACACCTTC	CAWSVGQSYGYTF
TRBJ1-6	NA	NA	TRBV18	TGTGCCAGCTCACCGTCATCGGTGGATTCACCCCTCCACTTT	CASSPSSVDSPLHF
TRBJ2-2	TRBD2	once	TRBV30	TGTGCCTGGGGGCCTTGGCGGGGGGCTACCGGGGAGCTGTTTTTT	CAWGPWRGATGELFF
TRBJ2-5	NA	few	TRBV7-9	TGTGCCAGCAGCTTAGCGCGGGGTTACGAGACCCAGTACTTC	CASSLARGYETQYF
TRBJ1-1	NA	NA	TRBV19	TGTGCCAGTAGTATGGGACAGAACACTGAAGCTTTCTTT	CASSMGQNTEAFF
TRBJ1-2	NA	NA	TRBV6-5	TGTGCCGGCAGGTACAGGACGGACTCAGCTAACTATGGCTACACCTTC	CAGRYRTDSANYGYTF
TRBJ2-2	TRBD2	NA	TRBV27	TGTGCCAGCAGCCCGACCGCTAGCGGTTCGAACACCGGGGAGCTGTTTTTT	CASSPTASGSNTGELFF
TRBJ1-2	TRBD1	NA	TRBV5-5	TGTGCCAGCAGCTTGGGGACAGGGCCCAATGGCTACACCTTC	CASSLGTGPNGYTF
TRBJ1-4	NA	NA	TRBV21-1	TGTGCCAGCAGCTCAAAGGGACAGGGGATGATTGGTGAAAAACTGTTTTTT	CASSSKGQGMIGEKLFF
TRBJ1-2	NA	NA	TRBV18	TGTGCCAGCTCACCAGGGGTCTTCCCGGGGTATGGCTACACCTTC	CASSPGVFPGYGYTF
TRBJ2-3	TRBD1	NA	TRBV7-2	TGTGCCAGCAGCTTCTTGGGACAGCTGGGGACAGATACGCAGTATTTT	CASSFLGQLGTDTQYF
TRBJ2-3	NA	NA	TRBV11-2	TGTGCCAGCAGCTTAGATGGGAGGAGCACAGATACGCAGTATTTT	CASSLDGRSTDTQYF
TRBJ1-4	TRBD1	NA	TRBV29-1	TGCAGCGTGACATTACAGGGGATTAATGAAAAACTGTTTTTT	CSVTLQGINEKLFF
TRBJ1-2	NA	NA	TRBV20-1	TGCAGTGCTAGTTCCTCCGACTATGGCTACACCTTC	CSASSSDYGYTF
TRBJ1-2	NA	NA	TRBV3-1/TRBV3-2	TGTGCCAGCAACGATCTCGGGGGTATCTATGGCTACACCTTC	CASNDLGGIYGYTF
TRBJ1-5	NA	NA	TRBV27	TGTGCCAGCAGTTTGTCAGGGTATCAGCCCCAGCATTTT	CASSLSGYQPQHF
TRBJ2-2	NA	NA	TRBV4-3	TGCGCCAGCAGCCAGTTTCCTTCAGGGGACACCGGGGAGCTGTTTTTT	CASSQFPSGDTGELFF